Presented here are 14 T cell receptor beta chains from one specimen sequenced in a study of T cell changes during pregnancy in multiple sclerosis. Clones were sequenced by immunoSEQ multiplex PCR, and TCRdb holds only the in-frame ones, with some missing. This sample yields around 58,000 clones, of which more than 85% are seen a single time; about 0.85% belongs to the top ten. This material consisted of peripheral blood, taken before pregnancy. The receptors stem from a female donor with multiple sclerosis, enrolled in a pregnancy study.

The chain couples TRBV11-2 to TRBJ1-2, with 7 bases identical to TRBD1. Per the germline V gene, CDR1 is SGHAT and CDR2 is FQNNGV. The junction had 14 bases not matched to a gene; V was cut back by 1 base and J by 6 bases. The CDR3 is 17 residues long. DNA for the CDR3: TGTGCCAGCAGCTTAGGGGGGGCGGCAGGGGGTGTAGATGGCTACACCTTC. It is translated as CASSLGGAAGGVDGYTF.

In this sample, this clone turned up once. J is TRBJ1-2 and V is TRBV2; unclear D gene. The CDR3 is 12 residues long. The V gene lost 5 bases and the J gene lost 0 bases, with 4 bases spanning the gap. Germline loops: CDR1 SNHLY, CDR2 FYNNEI. CDR3 in DNA: TGTGCCAGCAGTACAGCTAACTATGGCTACACCTTC. This gives the protein CASSTANYGYTF.

The rearrangement joins TRBV6-5 to TRBJ1-2; no clear D gene. The CDR3 is 14 amino acids. The germline V and J ends were trimmed by 0 bases and 3 bases, with 8 bases remaining between them. The germline V gene has CDR1 MNHEY and CDR2 SVGAGI. The CDR3 nucleotides are TGTGCCAGCAGTTACTCGGGGAGTTACTATGGCTACACCTTC. It specifies CASSYSGSYYGYTF.

The rearrangement uses TRBV11-2 and TRBJ2-3, with TRBD2 matching 7 bases. Germline V gene data show CDR1 as SGHAT and CDR2 as FQNNGV. The length of the CDR3 is 15 residues. The J segment lost 4 bases and the V segment lost 1 base, leaving 5 bases of the junction unmatched. CDR3 amino acids: CASSLGLAVADTQYF. The CDR3 DNA follows: TGTGCCAGCAGCTTAGGACTAGCTGTAGCAGATACGCAGTATTTT.

The rearrangement uses TRBV30 and TRBJ2-3; D is unclear. Germline CDR1 reads GTSNPN; CDR2 reads SVGIG (reference sequence). Trimming pared 2 bases from V and 0 bases from J, leaving 9 bases between. CDR3 length equals 14 residues. CDR3 loop: CAWSYVTSTDTQYF. CDR3 nucleotides: TGTGCCTGGAGTTACGTAACTAGCACAGATACGCAGTATTTT.

The gene calls are TRBV7-6 and TRBJ1-6; 8 bases match TRBD1. Trimming cost V 5 bases and J 9 bases; bases outside gene matches: 15. The CDR3 is 17 residues long. The germline CDR1 and CDR2 sequences are SGHVS and FNYEAQ. The CDR3 loop reads CASSRSGTGRLRSPLHF. In DNA, the CDR3 is TGTGCCAGCAGCCGATCCGGGACAGGTCGGCTACGTTCACCCCTCCACTTT.

The V and J genes are TRBV6-4 and TRBJ1-5; the D gene is possibly TRBD1 (5 bases). Trimming cost V 0 bases and J 3 bases, with 15 bases left between them. The CDR3 is 17 amino acids. Germline CDR1 is MRHNA and CDR2 is SNTAGT. The DNA of the CDR3 is TGTGCCAGCAGTGACTCAGGAAAAGGGGCGCACAATCAGCCCCAGCATTTT. This gives the protein CASSDSGKGAHNQPQHF.

The chain links TRBV30 to TRBJ1-1; D remains ambiguous. V gave up 3 bases and J gave up 1 base, with 15 bases separating them. Germline V gene lookup returns CDR1 GTSNPN and CDR2 SVGIG (reference sequence). CDR3 length: 15 residues. The chain's CDR3 is CAWSDFRLSNTEAFF. The CDR3 bases are TGTGCCTGGAGCGACTTTCGCTTATCGAACACTGAAGCTTTCTTT. Full variable domain (missing parts from reference TRBV30 and TRBJ1-1): SQTIHQWPATLVQPVGSPLSLECTVEGTSNPNLYWYRQAAGRGLQLLFYSVGIGQISSEVPQNLSASRPQDRQFILSSKKLLLSDSGFYLCAWSDFRLSNTEAFFGQGTRLTVV.

This clone has only a few counts. The chain links TRBV7-9 to TRBJ1-2, with D possibly TRBD1 on 5 matching bases. V lost 4 bases and J lost 3, with 12 bases in between. The CDR3 contains 14 residues. CDR1 SEHNR and CDR2 FQNEAQ come from the germline V gene (reference sequence). CDR3 loop: CASSSLGTYYGYTF. As DNA, the CDR3 is TGTGCCAGCAGCTCACTCGGGACTTACTATGGCTACACCTTC.

The rearrangement joins TRBV11-2 to TRBJ1-2; 7 positions match TRBD1. The germline V gene has CDR1 SGHAT and CDR2 FQNNGV. CDR3 length: 16 amino acids. The ends lost 0 bases at V and 4 bases at J; junction bases unmatched: 8. The CDR3 DNA reads as TGTGCCAGCAGCTTAGAACCCCTTACAGGGGCCTATGGCTACACCTTC. Amino acid sequence: CASSLEPLTGAYGYTF.

This clone was found once. The rearrangement links TRBV5-4 to TRBJ2-5; 10 nucleotides align to TRBD1. Germline CDR1 is SGHNT and CDR2 is YYREEE (reference sequence). The CDR3 loop spans 16 amino acids. The V gene end was trimmed by 2 bases and the J gene end by 2 bases; junction bases not matched to a gene: 6. The CDR3, as DNA: TGTGCCAGCAGCTTCCCCGGGACAGGGGCGCAAGAGACCCAGTACTTC. This codes for CASSFPGTGAQETQYF.

This chain links TRBV4-3 with TRBJ2-3, with unresolved D. Trimming took off 1 base at V and 2 bases at J, with 10 bases between the two ends. This CDR3 region has 15 residues. Per germline, CDR1 LGHNA and CDR2 YSLEER. CDR3 amino acids: CASSQGIGATDTQYF. As DNA, the CDR3 is TGCGCCAGCAGCCAAGGAATTGGAGCCACAGATACGCAGTATTTT.

J is TRBJ2-2 and V is TRBV7-6; TRBD2 aligns across 7 bases. Germline assignment: CDR1 SGHVS and CDR2 FNYEAQ. CDR3 size: 15 residues. V lost 5 bases to trimming and J lost 5 bases; unmatched junction nucleotides: 8. The CDR3 nucleotides are TGTGCCAGCAGCATCCAGACTAGCCCTACCGGGGAGCTGTTTTTT. Amino acids: CASSIQTSPTGELFF.

The J gene is TRBJ1-2, the V gene TRBV15, with a weak D call TRBD1 (6 bases). The length of the CDR3 is 14 residues. V was trimmed by 0 bases and J by 8 bases, leaving 13 bases between them. Germline V gives CDR1 LNHNV, CDR2 YYDKDF (reference sequence). CDR3 DNA sequence: TGTGCCACCAGCAGAGATCCAGGGGAAAGGGGCTACACCTTC. It translates to CATSRDPGERGYTF.